The table lists the clone carrying this T cell receptor (beta chain) with a count of one. As originally analysed: By means of reference gene primer amplification, nucleated cell counts were estimated. TCRdb's table, derived via immunoSEQ multiplex PCR, lists solely in-frame clones and lacks some. V and J calls and clone size come straight from that table; D and trimming were deduced from the DNA. The sample has some 130,000 clones; 85% to 90% are singletons. The sample is drawn from a study of blood T cell repertoires in COVID-19. Turning to the study itself: Sample material is recorded as cDNA or gDNA derived from T cells, B-cell-depleted T cells, or PBMCs.

Trimming left V 1 base short and J 1 base short, with 11 bases between. The CDR3 length is 16 residues. Germline CDR1 and CDR2: LNHDA and SQIVND (reference sequence). The chain has TRBV19 and TRBJ2-1; D is perhaps TRBD1 (6 bases). The clonotype comes from an older man with acute or convalescent COVID-19. The sample consisted of peripheral blood. CDR3 DNA: TGTGCCAGTAGTATAGTAGGGGGACCTTCCTACAATGAGCAGTTCTTC. It translates to CASSIVGGPSYNEQFF. Supplemented by reference TRBV19 and TRBJ2-1, the full variable domain reads DGGITQSPKYLFRKEGQNVTLSCEQNLNHDAMYWYRQDPGQGLRLIYYSQIVNDFQKGDIAEGYSVSREKKESFPLTVTSAQKNPTAFYLCASSIVGGPSYNEQFFGPGTRLTVL.